Below are 21 T cell receptor beta chains sequenced from a single sample in a study of CD8+ T cells in alopecia areata. Cells that came from pooled cutaneous lymph nodes were sorted using CD4, CD8alpha, NKG2D, NKG2ACE and other markers. Isolated RNA was reverse transcribed into cDNA used as the sequencing template. TCRdb's copy holds only in-frame clones and misses some; the assay was immunoSEQ multiplex PCR. The profile covers approximately 280,000 clones, none occurring a single time. Sample: CD4+ T cells sorted from a lymph node. All receptors derive from a C3H/HeJ mouse with alopecia areata. Mice of this strain are of MHC haplotype H2-k.

As concerns this clone: Any gene name here is a mouse gene name. The CDR3 end falls 4 residues outside the read, so it is completed with the germline J gene. The chain uses TRBV13-1 and TRBJ2-5; no reliable D call. The CDR3 totals 15 residues. The V end lost 0 bases, the J end lost 0 bases, and 8 bases lay between the germline ends. Germline V lookup: CDR1 NSHNY, CDR2 SYGAGN. The CDR3 DNA, read in part, is TGTGCCAGCAGTGATGAGGGTCCTAACCAAGAC. It is translated as CASSDEGPNQD. The CDR3 in full is CASSDEGPNQDTQYF.

Details on this clone: Genes here carry mouse names. The read halts 4 residues ahead of the CDR3 end, with the missing end drawn from the germline J gene. The chain joins TRBV31 to TRBJ2-4; TRBD1 agrees at 7 bases. The CDR3 is 12 residues long. Germline CDR1 is GKSSPN and CDR2 is SITVG. CDR3 bases read: TGTGCCTGGAGTCTCAGGGGGAAC. This sequence encodes CAWSLRGN. The CDR3 in its entirety is CAWSLRGNTLYF.

This clone has more than one count but fewer than ten. Gene names refer to mouse genes. Read coverage stops 4 residues before the CDR3 terminus; the germline J gene supplies the remainder. The V gene is TRBV19, the J gene TRBJ2-7, with 7 nucleotides matching TRBD1. CDR1 is FNHDT, CDR2 SITEND, per germline (reference sequence). CDR3 length: 15 residues. The V gene end was trimmed by 5 bases and the J gene end by 0 bases; junction bases not matched to a gene: 8. CDR3 bases read: TGTGCCAGCAGGCTGACCGGGACAGTCTCCTAT. It encodes CASRLTGTVSY. The CDR3, in full, reads CASRLTGTVSYEQYF. Using reference TRBV19 and TRBJ2-7 for the parts outside the CDR3, the full variable domain is GGIITQTPKFLIGQEGQKLTLKCQQNFNHDTMYWYRQDSGKGLRLIYYSITENDLQKGDLSEGYDASREKKSSFSLTVTSAQKNEMAVFLCASRLTGTVSYEQYFGPGTRLTVL.

Note on this clone: Genes and germline are mouse. With the read ending 4 residues before the CDR3 end, the germline J gene is used to fill in that end. This rearrangement joins TRBV1 to TRBJ2-5, with TRBD2 matching 8 bases. V trimming: 0 bases; J trimming: 2 bases; junction bases outside the gene matches: 4. There are 16 residues in the CDR3. Germline CDR1 and CDR2: NSQYPW and LRSPGD (reference sequence). The CDR3 spells CTCSADWGAIQDTQYF. The DNA read from the CDR3 is TGCACCTGCAGTGCAGACTGGGGGGCGATCCAAGAC. The complete variable domain, with remaining parts taken from reference TRBV1 and TRBJ2-5, reads VTLLEQNPRWRLVPRGQAVNLRCILKNSQYPWMSWYQQDLQKQLQWLFTLRSPGDKEVKSLPGADYLATRVTDTELRLQVANMSQGRTLYCTCSADWGAIQDTQYFGPGTRLLVL.

Turning to this clone: Genes and germline come from the mouse. The read halts 4 residues ahead of the CDR3 end, with the missing end drawn from the germline J gene. In the same sample, other DNA sequences code for this CDR3. The V call is TRBV13-3, the J call TRBJ2-7; 7 bases fit TRBD1. The CDR3 is 13 residues long. Per germline, CDR1 NNHDY and CDR2 SYVADS. J was trimmed by 1 base and V by 2 bases; bases with no gene match: 0. The CDR3 DNA, read in part, is TGTGCCAGCAGTGAACAGGGGTCCTAT. This gives the protein CASSEQGSY. The full CDR3 is CASSEQGSYEQYF.

This clone came up a few times. Genes here carry mouse names. The missing CDR3 end, 4 residues past where the read stops, is filled in from the germline J gene. This chain connects TRBV5 to TRBJ2-4; D may be TRBD1 (6 bases). This CDR3 has 14 residues. The V and J ends lost 3 bases and 0 bases respectively, with 7 bases between them. Germline V gene sequence: CDR1 LGHNA, CDR2 YNLKQL (reference sequence). CDR3 protein: CASSHTGSQNTLYF. The DNA read from the CDR3 is TGTGCCAGCAGCCACACAGGGAGTCAAAAC.

A word on this clone: Here the gene names and germline are mouse. The CDR3 end is not reached by the read, which stops 4 residues before it; the germline J gene fills it in. This rearrangement joins TRBV1 to TRBJ2-7; 11 bases line up with TRBD1. CDR1 is NSQYPW, CDR2 LRSPGD, per germline (reference sequence). CDR3 size: 14 residues. CDR3 loop: CTCSPGTGGYEQYF. CDR3 bases read: TGCACCTGCAGTCCGGGGACAGGGGGATAT.

For this clone: Here the gene names and germline are mouse. The CDR3 end falls 4 residues outside the read, so it is completed with the germline J gene. The same CDR3 also results from other DNA sequences found in this sample. The rearrangement links TRBV13-2 to TRBJ2-7; tentatively, D is TRBD1 (5 bases). The CDR3 runs 13 residues. The germline CDR1 and CDR2 sequences are NNHNN and SYGAGS (reference sequence). V shed 2 bases and J shed 1 base, with 7 bases lying between them. CDR3: CASGEQGSYEQYF. Incomplete CDR3 DNA: TGTGCCAGCGGTGAGCAGGGTTCCTAT.

Only a few counts were recorded for this clone. Gene labels here are mouse ones. The CDR3 goes on 4 residues after the read ends, and that part is filled in from the germline J gene. This sequence joins TRBV5 and TRBJ2-5; 9 bases fit TRBD2. The CDR3 runs to 16 residues. In germline, CDR1 is LGHNA, CDR2 YNLKQL (reference sequence). V was pared by 0 bases and J by 3 bases, with 4 bases of the junction left unmatched. CDR3 DNA, as far as it was read: TGTGCCAGCAGCCAAGATCTGGGGGGGGATCAAGAC. It encodes CASSQDLGGDQD. The full CDR3 protein reads CASSQDLGGDQDTQYF.

This clone was picked up a small number of times. Genes and germline are mouse. Read sequence stops 4 residues before the CDR3 end, and the germline J gene provides the missing end. V and J are TRBV13-3 and TRBJ1-2; TRBD1 matches at 7 bases. The CDR3 loop spans 13 amino acids. Germline lookup yields CDR1 NNHDY and CDR2 SYVADS. With V trimmed by 7 bases and J by 0 bases, 3 bases remained unmatched. The CDR3 here is CASDRDANSDYTF. CDR3 DNA (partial): TGTGCCAGCGACAGGGATGCAAACTCC.

Only a few counts were recorded for this clone. Germline and genes here are mouse. The CDR3 end falls 4 residues outside the read, so it is completed with the germline J gene. V and J are TRBV13-3 and TRBJ2-5; 10 bases are shared with TRBD1. CDR1 and CDR2 (germline): NNHDY, SYVADS. The CDR3 is 15 residues long. The CDR3 protein is CASSGRDRGWDTQYF. CDR3 DNA (partial): TGTGCCAGCAGTGGCCGGGACAGGGGTTGGGAC.

This clone has a handful of counts. Gene names and germline match the mouse. The DNA ends 4 residues before the CDR3 does, and the rest of the CDR3 is filled in from the germline J gene. The rearrangement joins TRBV5 to TRBJ1-1, with a tentative D call TRBD1 (6 bases). Germline V gene lookup returns CDR1 LGHNA and CDR2 YNLKQL (reference sequence). This CDR3 region has 12 residues. Partial CDR3 DNA: TGTGCCAGCAGCCAAGGGACAGCA. This translates into CASSQGTA. The full-length CDR3 reads as CASSQGTAEVFF.

Of note for this clone: Germline and genes here are mouse. With the read ending 4 residues before the CDR3 end, the germline J gene is used to fill in that end. This sequence joins TRBV5 and TRBJ2-7; 9 bases align to TRBD2. Germline CDR1 and CDR2: LGHNA and YNLKQL (reference sequence). The CDR3 is 15 residues long. CDR3 DNA (partial): TGTGCCAGCAGCCAAGGCCTGGGGGGGTATTAT. The encoded protein is CASSQGLGGYY. In full, the CDR3 reads CASSQGLGGYYEQYF.

As for this clone: Any gene name here is a mouse gene name. The read ends 4 residues before the CDR3 terminus; that terminus is restored from the germline J gene. The sample holds other DNA sequences that translate to the same CDR3. This sequence joins TRBV31 and TRBJ2-2; 9 nucleotides agree with TRBD1. V dropped 0 bases and J dropped 2; count of bases not matched to a gene: 1. The V gene's germline CDR1 is GKSSPN and CDR2 SITVG. The CDR3 has 15 residues. Partial CDR3 DNA: TGTGCCTGGAGTCTGGGGACAGGGAACACCGGG. Protein sequence: CAWSLGTGNTG. The whole CDR3 sequence reads CAWSLGTGNTGQLYF.

In this sample, this clone turned up many times. Each gene name is a mouse one. Within the sample, other DNA sequences also encode this same CDR3. The DNA read from the CDR3 is TGTGCCAGCAGTCCAGACAGTTCCTATAATTCGCCC. This translates into CASSPDSSYNSP. In full, the CDR3 is CASSPDSSYNSPLYF. The chain uses TRBV13-1 and TRBJ1-6, with D perhaps matching TRBD1 (5 bases). The read gets to within 3 residues of the CDR3 end, and the germline J gene fills in the rest. TRBJ1-6 is an ORF for which the function is uncertain. This CDR3 comprises 15 residues. CDR1 NSHNY and CDR2 SYGAGN come from the germline V gene. The V gene lost 4 bases and the J gene lost 0 bases, with 8 bases spanning the gap.

Worth noting for this clone: The gene names here belong to mouse. CDR3 protein: CASSIDRVNQDTQYF. The DNA read from the CDR3 is TGTGCCAGCAGTATAGACAGGGTTAACCAAGAC. The chain couples TRBV19 to TRBJ2-5, with D possibly matching TRBD1 (6 bases). The observed sequence ends 4 residues before the CDR3 terminus, with the missing tail filled in from the germline J gene. V gave up 0 bases and J gave up 0 bases, with 8 bases separating them. Per the germline V gene, CDR1 is FNHDT and CDR2 is SITEND (reference sequence). This CDR3 spans 15 amino acids. The full variable domain, its missing parts supplied by reference TRBV19 and TRBJ2-5, is GGIITQTPKFLIGQEGQKLTLKCQQNFNHDTMYWYRQDSGKGLRLIYYSITENDLQKGDLSEGYDASREKKSSFSLTVTSAQKNEMAVFLCASSIDRVNQDTQYFGPGTRLLVL.

Regarding this clone: Gene names denote mouse genes. Read data end 3 residues before the CDR3 end; the end is taken from the germline J gene. The chain couples TRBV5 to TRBJ1-6, with 7 bases aligning to TRBD1. TRBJ1-6 is marked as an open reading frame, function uncertain. From germline, CDR1 is LGHNA and CDR2 YNLKQL (reference sequence). There are 18 residues in the CDR3. Trimming removed 0 bases from V and 4 bases from J; junction bases left unmatched: 9. CDR3 DNA (partial): TGTGCCAGCAGCCAAGAAGGTGAGGGGGCGGGATATAATTCGCCC. It encodes CASSQEGEGAGYNSP. The full-length CDR3 reads as CASSQEGEGAGYNSPLYF.

This clone turned up a few times. Gene names denote mouse genes. Read coverage stops 4 residues before the CDR3 terminus; the germline J gene supplies the remainder. This chain uses TRBV5 with TRBJ1-2; maybe TRBD1 (6 bases). This CDR3 is 14 amino acids long. Germline V gene sequence: CDR1 LGHNA, CDR2 YNLKQL (reference sequence). The CDR3 loop is CASSPGLGGPDYTF. Partial CDR3 DNA: TGTGCCAGCAGCCCGGGACTGGGGGGCCCC.

This clone was recorded a few times. Any gene name here is a mouse gene name. The read ends 4 residues shy of where the CDR3 ends; the end is completed using the germline J gene. The chain combines TRBV19 with TRBJ2-5, with D perhaps matching TRBD1 (6 bases). The V end lost 5 bases, the J end lost 2 bases, and 9 bases lay between the germline ends. Germline V lookup: CDR1 FNHDT, CDR2 SITEND (reference sequence). This CDR3 is 13 amino acids long. Incomplete CDR3 DNA: TGTGCCAGCAGCAAGGGGGTCCAAGAC. This translates into CASSKGVQD. The CDR3 reads in full as CASSKGVQDTQYF.

Concerning this clone: Gene names follow the mouse nomenclature. The CDR3 bases that were read are TGTGCCAGCAGTGAGCTGGGGGACTCC. Protein sequence: CASSELGDS. The whole CDR3 sequence reads CASSELGDSDYTF. V is TRBV13-3 and J is TRBJ1-2; TRBD1 is a possible D gene (5 bases). Coverage ceases 4 residues before the CDR3 finishes, and the germline J gene fills in the end. Germline V CDR1 and CDR2: NNHDY, SYVADS. This CDR3 is built from 13 residues. With 2 bases removed from V and 3 bases from J, the gap between germline ends came to 8 bases.

As to this clone: Any gene name here is a mouse gene name. Other DNA sequences within the sample encode an identical CDR3. The sequenced part of the CDR3 DNA is TGTGCCAGCGGTGAATCTGGGGGTAGTGCAGAA. Its protein is CASGESGGSAE. The whole CDR3 sequence is CASGESGGSAETLYF. J is TRBJ2-3 and V is TRBV13-2, with 7 bases aligning to TRBD2. The missing CDR3 end, 4 residues past where the read stops, is filled in from the germline J gene. CDR1 NNHNN and CDR2 SYGAGS come from the germline V gene (reference sequence). The CDR3 covers 15 residues. Unmatched junction bases numbered 3, after V lost 2 bases and J lost 0 bases.